The 9 T cell receptor beta chains given below trace back to one sample, sequenced in a study of CD4 T cells in relation to SARS-CoV-2 and coronaviruses. Profiling relied on immunoSEQ multiplex PCR, and the TCRdb table lists in-frame clones only, not all of them. The table has roughly 24,000 clones, over 75% seen once. Unexposed donor CD4+ T cells date from about 2010-2019, before the COVID-19 pandemic. The cells were cultured for around ten days before CD4+ T cells were isolated. Their target antigens are unknown. Sequencing used CD4+ T cells from PBMCs, cultured in vitro. These receptors originate from a human donor in good health.

The rearrangement links TRBV13 to TRBJ2-1; D might be TRBD2 (5 bases). This CDR3 has 15 amino acids. From germline, CDR1 is PRHDT and CDR2 FYEKMQ (reference sequence). Trimming took off 0 bases at V and 6 bases at J, with 12 bases between the two ends. The chain's CDR3 is CASSLGGSVGNEQFF. As DNA, the CDR3 is TGTGCCAGCAGCTTAGGTGGGAGTGTAGGCAATGAGCAGTTCTTC.

The chain is built from TRBV19 and TRBJ2-5, with a possible D match to TRBD2 (5 bases). V dropped 3 bases and J dropped 4 bases, with 15 bases sitting between them. The CDR3 runs to 15 residues. Looked up from germline, CDR1 is LNHDA and CDR2 is SQIVND (reference sequence). CDR3 coding DNA: TGTGCCAGTAGTATGTGGACTCCACGGCCAGAGACCCAGTACTTC. It specifies CASSMWTPRPETQYF.

The table lists this clone with a count of one. V and J are TRBV12-3 or TRBV12-4 and TRBJ1-1; 9 nucleotides align to TRBD1. Trimming took 5 bases from V and 10 from J; bases not matched to a gene: 8. The CDR3 spans 13 residues. The CDR3 reads CASSATGGYRAFF. In nucleotides, the CDR3 is TGTGCCAGCAGTGCGACAGGGGGATATCGAGCTTTCTTT.

This clone was seen more than once but under ten times. The chain links TRBV11-3 to TRBJ1-1; the D gene is possibly TRBD1 (6 bases). Germline CDR1 is SGHNT and CDR2 is YENEEA. This CDR3 spans 17 amino acids. The germline V and J ends were trimmed by 5 bases and 0 bases, with 19 bases remaining between them. The CDR3 loop reads CASSPGRGKPMNTEAFF. CDR3 coding DNA: TGTGCCAGCAGCCCCGGCAGGGGCAAACCTATGAACACTGAAGCTTTCTTT.

This clone was observed a few times. J is TRBJ2-7 and V is TRBV18, with D possibly matching TRBD2 (6 bases). V lost 2 bases, J lost 1 base, and 9 bases lay in between. Germline assignment: CDR1 KGHSH and CDR2 LQKENI. The CDR3 spans 14 residues. The CDR3 coding sequence is TGTGCCAGCTCACCAGGCGGGGATTCCTACGAGCAGTACTTC. Translation gives CASSPGGDSYEQYF.

This clone has just one count. V gene TRBV5-1 combines with J gene TRBJ1-1; D unclear. This CDR3 has 14 residues. Germline V gives CDR1 SGHRS, CDR2 YFSETQ. The V gene lost 2 bases and the J gene lost 1 base, with 9 bases spanning the gap. The CDR3 reads CASSFVFPNTEAFF. The CDR3 DNA reads as TGCGCCAGCAGCTTTGTCTTCCCGAACACTGAAGCTTTCTTT.

In nucleotides, the CDR3 is TGTGCCATCAGTGAGTCGCCGATCTACGAGCAGTACTTC. Its translation is CAISESPIYEQYF. The gene calls are TRBV10-3 and TRBJ2-7; D gene ambiguous. The CDR3 is made up of 13 amino acids. V was pared by 0 bases and J by 3 bases, with 6 bases between. Germline V lookup: CDR1 ENHRY, CDR2 SYGVKD.

V and J are TRBV10-3 and TRBJ2-5; D gene unclear. CDR1 is ENHRY, CDR2 SYGVKD, per germline. The CDR3 sequence is 13 residues long. Trimming pared 7 bases from V and 0 bases from J, leaving 9 bases between. CDR3 DNA: TGTGCCATCAATCAAGGGAACCAAGAGACCCAGTACTTC. Translating it yields CAINQGNQETQYF.

This chain links TRBV3-1 (or the pseudogene TRBV3-2) with TRBJ1-3, with D maybe TRBD1 (6 bases). Germline CDR1 LGHDT, CDR2 YNNKEL (reference sequence). The germline V and J ends were trimmed by 4 bases and 4 bases, with 11 bases remaining between them. The CDR3 has 14 residues. In nucleotides, the CDR3 is TGTGCCAGCAGCCTCAAAGACAGGGGAAACACCATATATTTT. Its protein product is CASSLKDRGNTIYF.